This TCR beta chain was documented in a study of long-term antiretroviral therapy in people with HIV (dated by TCRdb to the early 2020s). With regard to the full study: Collection of the earliest samples took place about a decade ahead of the 2015 WHO recommendation for immediate ART, at a time when ART was typically delayed until CD4 counts fell. Of the approximately 32 participants with HIV, ten to eleven were female. From 30 to 35 adults with confirmed HIV infection, the cohort provided 150 to 200 cryopreserved PBMC samples, gathered serially across a mean of about six years (range 1-12). A retrospective serial study tested whether changes in peripheral blood TRB repertoire composition and diversity were associated with ART initiation and durable HIV suppression. No cross-contamination during QIAcube processing turned up in test extractions that ran a monoclonal T-cell line alongside 33 polyclonal samples. Summary of the overall study and its limitations: Owing to limited PBMC availability, only the TCR beta chain was sequenced, without alpha chain pairing. The samples span the years 2004 to 2017, and the ART regimens used may be less effective than current regimens. HIV repertoires had narrower CDR3 length ranges than controls, and the network structure suggested an antigen-experienced repertoire that shifted only slightly toward naive after ART. Because pre-ART samples had limited cell numbers, profiling was done on unsorted PBMC rather than on sorted CD4+ and CD8+ T cells. Expanded TRB clones identified before ART initiation dominated the repertoire at all time points, although this dominance fluctuated and declined in many PLHIV after ART. No data were available on ART adherence, viral resistance or therapy changes, limiting inferences about post-ART repertoire changes. ART initiation was associated with a significant increase in TRB diversity, but diversity stayed significantly below transplant donor controls even after long-term ART.

Sequencing of the TRB variable region was done with the immunoSEQ hsTCRB v3.0 assay at survey level resolution. The targeted TRB sequencing depth was roughly 40,000-55,000 T-cell genomes per sample. TRB libraries were pooled and sequenced on an Illumina MiSeq using a v3 150-cycle kit. In the source study's methods: Analysis of repertoires was carried out in R inside a reproducible Nextflow workflow spanning QC, data transformation and analysis. LymphoSeq2, an R package for exploring AIRR-Seq data, was used to implement custom analyses. A few samples that produced fewer than 5000 total TRB sequences were removed, so approximately 190 HIV repertoires were analyzed. Among the roughly 180 retained HIV repertoires, some 59 were collected before ART initiation and roughly 130 after ART initiation. Each repertoire was downsampled to 5000 TRB nucleotide sequences, and summary statistics were averaged across 100 downsampling iterations. The analysis kept only TRB sequences whose CDR3 regions were at least seven amino acids long. Diversity was assessed using a clonality score derived from Shannon entropy and using the Gini coefficient. Repertoire networks linked the top 5000 CDR3 amino acid sequences whenever two sequences differed by an edit distance of one. GLIPH2 predicted antigen specificity groups and MHC restriction for TRB CDR3 amino acid sequences. To flag known associations with CMV, EBV, HIV or tissue antigens, CDR3 amino acid sequences were compared against VDJdb and McPAS-TCR. Pre-ART, post-ART and control groups were compared with Wilcoxon signed-rank tests and Holm-Bonferroni correction. TCRdb limited this immuneACCESS table to in-frame rearrangements with V and J called. A share of clones is missing; checked studies link under half to unresolved V genes, and the rest is unexplained. D and trimming were read from the DNA, whereas the V and J calls and clone size are those reported in that table. This sample comprises roughly 29,000 clones, 75% to 85% of them detected only once. The ten largest account for about 7.3% of the sample.

For this clone: It has no known antigen specificity. No base quality values were provided; no much bigger clone lies one nucleotide off.

Cut back by 0 bases and 5 bases, the V and J ends lie 14 bases apart. There are 15 amino acids in the CDR3, from cysteine to phenylalanine inclusive. Of the read, only the CDR3 DNA is kept; its 45 bases are in frame from base 1. Via the germline V gene, CDR1 is SGHAT and CDR2 FQNNGV. To be included, a participant needed at least one PBMC sample from before ART initiation plus at least two post-ART samples. All participants with HIV were treated in the United States of America. Before DNA extraction, cryopreserved samples of roughly 0.95-10 million PBMC were thawed and washed. At the time of the earliest PBMC sample, participants with HIV were aged between roughly 23 and 60 years. Per participant, PBMC samples came from 1-4 timepoints prior to ART initiation and 2-8 timepoints following ART initiation, for a median of 7 samples. Serial HIV viral load, CD4+ T-cell count, ART history and demographic data were obtained for every participant. A Qiagen kit on a QIAcube was used to extract genomic DNA from unsorted PBMC, with samples processed in batches of 12.

The V and J segments used are TRBV11-2 and TRBJ2-7; the D gene could be TRBD1 or TRBD2, each one agreeing over 6 bases. This TCR derives from a man in his forties with HIV. The sequences come from unsorted PBMCs, collected 0.3 years after starting antiretroviral therapy. CDR3 region: CASSLDPGARDEQYF. The DNA is TGTGCCAGCAGCTTAGATCCGGGGGCGAGAGACGAGCAGTACTTC.